This T cell receptor (beta chain) was profiled in a study of shared T cell receptors in the human thymus. The method was immunoSEQ multiplex PCR; TCRdb's version includes in-frame clones alone and lacks a portion of them. Altogether almost 550,000 clones are present, around 78% being singletons, with the ten largest covering about 0.012%. This CDR3 region has 16 residues. Trimming left V 6 bases short and J 0 bases short, with 15 bases between. The germline CDR1 and CDR2 sequences are LGHNT and FRNRAP. This same sample was also part of a study on human thymus T cells.

This TCR came from a boy younger than two with a congenital heart defect. The specimen sequenced was thymocytes. V usage is TRBV12-5 and J usage is TRBJ2-1; the D gene is possibly TRBD1 (5 bases). The CDR3, as DNA: TGTGCTAGTGGCCAACCAACAGGACGCTCCTACAATGAGCAGTTCTTC. It translates to CASGQPTGRSYNEQFF.